Following are 10 T cell receptor beta chains from one sample sequenced in a study of metastatic and nonmetastatic thyroid tumors. TCRdb reanalyzed the PCR reads with MiXCR. This sample has 4,000 or so clones, with 25% to 35% found just once. Nobody among the patients had been given any treatment before thyroid surgery. The specimen was adjacent normal tissue. The receptor source for this set is a male donor with papillary thyroid cancer or a benign thyroid nodule (not recorded which). Some clones in this sample may be carry-over from other donors' samples.

The rearrangement uses TRBV11-2 and TRBJ2-7, with TRBD1 as a possible D gene (7 bases). This CDR3 is built from 18 residues. CDR1 SGHAT and CDR2 FQNNGV come from the germline V gene. Trimming removed 4 bases at V and 4 bases at J, with 26 bases between. DNA for the CDR3: TGTGCCAGCAGCTCCCCGGATGTCGAGGCGGGACAGCTTTACGAGCAGTACTTC. Encoded protein: CASSSPDVEAGQLYEQYF.

This clone is large by share. The CDR3 DNA follows: TGCGCCAGCAGTTGGGACACCTCCTACGAGCAGTACTTC. Encoded protein: CASSWDTSYEQYF. The rearrangement links TRBV10-2 to TRBJ2-7, with TRBD1 as a possible D gene (6 bases). The CDR3 contains 13 residues. The ends were cut back, 5 bases at V and 0 bases at J, with 8 bases in the middle. Germline V gene data show CDR1 as WSHSY and CDR2 as SAAADI.

The gene calls are TRBV20-1 and TRBJ2-7; 9 bases align to TRBD2. The CDR3 sequence is 13 residues long. Germline lookup yields CDR1 DFQATT and CDR2 SNEGSKA (reference sequence). V shed 3 bases, J shed 1 base, and the junction held 1 base outside the gene matches. The CDR3 spells CSARGLASYEQYF. For the CDR3, the DNA is TGCAGTGCTAGGGGACTAGCATCCTACGAGCAGTACTTC.

The rearrangement uses TRBV20-1 and TRBJ2-2; D is ambiguous. The CDR3 length is 14 residues. CDR1 is DFQATT, CDR2 SNEGSKA, per germline (reference sequence). Trimming removed 0 bases from V and 7 bases from J, with 12 bases in between. CDR3 DNA sequence: TGCAGTGCTAGAGATAAGACAAAGGGCGGGGAGCTGTTTTTT. Its translation is CSARDKTKGGELFF.

Sample share makes this clone large (0.1 to 1%). The CDR3: CASSLTAFTNTGELFF. The CDR3 bases are TGTGCCAGCAGTCTAACAGCTTTTACGAACACCGGGGAGCTGTTTTTT. The chain links TRBV12-3 or TRBV12-4 to TRBJ2-2; D remains ambiguous. This CDR3 region has 16 residues. V was trimmed by 5 bases and J by 0 bases, leaving 13 bases between them.

J is TRBJ2-1 and V is TRBV6-2 or TRBV6-3; 10 nucleotides match TRBD2. The CDR3 runs 15 residues. Looked up from germline, CDR1 is MNHEY and CDR2 is SVGEGT. CDR3 in DNA: TGTGTCAACATAAGGCCTAGCGGGAGTCTCGATGAGCAGTTCTTC. Translating gives CVNIRPSGSLDEQFF.

Here the CDR3 reads CASSPRASGIYEQYF. The CDR3 region has the DNA TGCGCCAGCAGCCCCCGGGCTAGCGGGATCTACGAGCAGTACTTC. The chain uses TRBV4-3 and TRBJ2-7, with 9 positions matching TRBD2. In germline, CDR1 is LGHNA, CDR2 YSLEER. The CDR3 sequence is 15 residues long. After removal of 4 bases from V and 3 bases from J, the junction contained 7 bases not matched to a gene.

Remarks on this clone: The missing conserved phenylalanine or tryptophan at the end of this CDR3 makes a read error likely. Because the CDR3's place on the DNA is in doubt, the DNA is left out and the CDR3 is given as listed by TCRdb. The chain combines TRBV24-1 with TRBJ1-2. The CDR3 is 14 amino acids long, termini counted. Germline assignment: CDR1 KGHDR and CDR2 SFDVKD. The CDR3 spells CSTSDFGMNYGYPL.

By its share, this clone is large (0.1 to 1%). V is TRBV6-5 and J is TRBJ2-2, with D possibly being TRBD1 (6 bases). The CDR3 runs 14 residues. CDR1 and CDR2 from the germline V gene are MNHEY and SVGAGI. V was cut by 2 bases and J by 6 bases, with 10 bases left in between. In DNA form, the CDR3 reads TGTGCCAGCAGTTACGTCGAGGGGGCCGGGGAGCTGTTTTTT. It is translated as CASSYVEGAGELFF.

The chain carries TRBV3-1 and TRBJ2-2, with 13 bases identical to TRBD2. Germline trimming cut 4 bases from V and 6 bases from J; bases unmatched to any gene: 14. The length of the CDR3 is 19 residues. Germline CDR1 and CDR2: LGHDT and YNNKEL (reference sequence). The CDR3 region is CASSPPGTSGIPGAGELFF. The CDR3 nucleotides read TGTGCCAGCAGCCCTCCCGGGACTAGCGGGATCCCGGGGGCCGGGGAGCTGTTTTTT.